This T cell receptor beta chain was sequenced in a study of OX40 agonist ivuxolimab in advanced cancers. Overall study results and limits: Dose levels from 0.1 to 3.0 mg/kg saw CD4+ and CD8+ blood T cells expand clonally by week 6.

The method was immunoSEQ multiplex PCR; TCRdb's version includes in-frame clones alone and lacks a portion of them. The profile shows 10,000 or so clones, just under 75% of them singletons. Worth noting for this clone: The antigen is not known.

The specimen was CD4+ or CD8+ T cells sorted from blood, collected in a trial of the OX40 agonist ivuxolimab. This receptor was taken from an adult with an advanced solid tumor such as melanoma, head and neck, liver or kidney cancer.

CDR3 region: CASSLGYGASGYEQYF. The CDR3 bases are TGTGCCAGCAGTTTGGGGTACGGGGCTAGCGGGTACGAGCAGTACTTC. The chain couples TRBV27 to TRBJ2-7, with TRBD2 matching 8 bases. The CDR3 extends over 16 amino acids. With V trimmed by 3 bases and J by 4 bases, 11 bases remained unmatched. Germline V gene data show CDR1 as MNHEY and CDR2 as SMNVEV (reference sequence).